This entry lists 20 T cell receptor beta chains sequenced from one sample in a study of PD-L1 blockade in urothelial cancer. Time point described: peripheral blood 6 weeks after treatment start. Method: immunoSEQ multiplex PCR; TCRdb's copy keeps in-frame clones and lacks some. The data show roughly 100,000 clones, over 80% seen once. Material: PBMCs, obtained around atezolizumab (anti-PD-L1) treatment. These receptors came from a man between 65 and 80 years old with urothelial cancer.

CDR3 loop: CASSLFYQGTTDTQYF. Here the CDR3 DNA reads TGTGCCAGCAGCTTATTTTACCAGGGGACCACAGATACGCAGTATTTT. The chain uses TRBV5-6 and TRBJ2-3; the D gene is possibly TRBD1 (6 bases). Germline values: CDR1 SGHDT, CDR2 YYEEEE. The V end lost 2 bases, the J end lost 2 bases, and 15 bases lay between the germline ends. This CDR3 spans 16 amino acids.

The count of this clone is one. This chain connects TRBV15 to TRBJ2-7, with 10 bases lining up with TRBD1. Germline trimming cut 8 bases from V and 9 bases from J; bases unmatched to any gene: 13. Germline CDR1 reads LNHNV; CDR2 reads YYDKDF (reference sequence). The CDR3 loop spans 14 amino acids. The CDR3 coding sequence is TGTGCCACCGGAAGACAGGGGGCGGAAAAATGGCAGTACTTC. It is translated as CATGRQGAEKWQYF. Together with reference TRBV15 and TRBJ2-7, the CDR3 gives the full variable domain: DAMVIQNPRYQVTQFGKPVTLSCSQTLNHNVMYWYQQKSSQAPKLLFHYYDKDFNNEADTPDNFQSRRPNTSFCFLDIRSPGLGDTAMYLCATGRQGAEKWQYFGPGTRLTVT.

The CDR3 bases are TGTGCCTGGAGTGTACGGTCTAGCAGAACCGGGGAGCTGTTTTTT. It yields the protein CAWSVRSSRTGELFF. The chain is built from TRBV30 and TRBJ2-2, with TRBD2 as a possible D gene (5 bases). V dropped 0 bases and J dropped 5 bases, with 13 bases sitting between them. This CDR3 has 15 amino acids. CDR1 is GTSNPN, CDR2 SVGIG, per germline (reference sequence).

The gene calls are TRBV4-1 and TRBJ1-4; 7 bases are shared with TRBD1. The CDR3 spans 16 residues. Germline lookup yields CDR1 MGHRA and CDR2 YSYEKL. V shed 4 bases, J shed 3 bases, and the junction held 8 bases outside the gene matches. CDR3 nucleotides: TGCGCCAGCAGCCCCCAGACAGGGATCCCTAATGAAAAACTGTTTTTT. This encodes CASSPQTGIPNEKLFF.

In this sample, this clone turned up a few times. The chain is built from TRBV29-1 and TRBJ1-2; D may be TRBD1 (5 bases). In germline, CDR1 is SQVTM, CDR2 ANQGSEA. This CDR3 is built from 11 residues. V was trimmed by 6 bases and J by 7 bases, leaving 12 bases between them. The CDR3 loop is CSVAGDRGYTF. The CDR3 DNA sequence: TGCAGCGTAGCGGGGGATCGTGGCTACACCTTC.

This clone has only a few counts. J is TRBJ1-3 and V is TRBV6-6; D gene ambiguous. The CDR3 is made up of 16 amino acids. V was cut by 0 bases and J by 1 base, with 10 bases left in between. The germline gives CDR1 MNHNY, CDR2 SVGAGI (reference sequence). CDR3 sequence reads: CASSYSFDTSGNTIYF. The CDR3 nucleotides read TGTGCCAGCAGTTACTCCTTCGATACTTCTGGAAACACCATATATTTT.

CDR3 sequence reads: CASSLKLSRAKYEQYF. The CDR3 DNA follows: TGTGCCAGCAGCTTGAAACTATCCAGGGCAAAGTACGAGCAGTACTTC. The V call is TRBV5-6, the J call TRBJ2-7; D is possibly TRBD1 (5 bases). The CDR3 runs 16 residues. Per the germline V gene, CDR1 is SGHDT and CDR2 is YYEEEE. The V and J ends lost 1 base and 4 bases respectively, with 18 bases between them.

The gene calls are TRBV10-3 and TRBJ2-1, with D possibly TRBD2 on 5 matching bases. Per germline, CDR1 ENHRY and CDR2 SYGVKD. This CDR3 has 16 amino acids. Deletions cut 0 bases from V and 4 bases from J, with 13 bases between. CDR3 region: CAISESGAPRYNEQFF. As DNA, the CDR3 is TGTGCCATCAGTGAGTCGGGAGCGCCGAGGTACAATGAGCAGTTCTTC.

This chain joins TRBV7-9 and TRBJ2-2; TRBD2 aligns across 7 bases. The CDR3 runs 14 residues. Trimming removed 5 bases from V and 6 bases from J; junction bases left unmatched: 6. CDR1 and CDR2 from the germline V gene are SEHNR and FQNEAQ (reference sequence). The CDR3 protein is CASSTRTSAGELFF. The CDR3 bases are TGTGCCAGCAGCACGCGCACTAGCGCCGGGGAGCTGTTTTTT.

The V and J genes are TRBV7-2 and TRBJ1-1; maybe TRBD1 (6 bases). CDR1 SGHTA and CDR2 FQGNSA come from the germline V gene. V was trimmed by 8 bases and J by 7 bases, leaving 20 bases between them. The length of the CDR3 is 14 residues. The CDR3 DNA reads as TGTGCCAGCGATACGAGCGGGGGCTTGGGTGAAGCTTTCTTT. This codes for CASDTSGGLGEAFF.

The CDR3 nucleotides read TGTGCCAGTAGCGGACTAGGGGGGAATGAGCAGTTCTTC. It yields the protein CASSGLGGNEQFF. V gene TRBV19 combines with J gene TRBJ2-1, with a tentative D call TRBD2 (7 bases). Germline loops: CDR1 LNHDA, CDR2 SQIVND (reference sequence). V gave up 6 bases and J gave up 7 bases, with 13 bases separating them. This CDR3 is built from 13 residues.

This chain connects TRBV11-2 to TRBJ2-1, with D possibly matching TRBD1 (6 bases). Germline V CDR1 and CDR2: SGHAT, FQNNGV. V shed 0 bases and J shed 7 bases, with 16 bases lying between them. The CDR3 is made up of 16 amino acids. The CDR3 region has the DNA TGTGCCAGCAGCTTAGATTGGGCAGGGGTGGGGAATGAGCAGTTCTTC. As protein: CASSLDWAGVGNEQFF.

V usage is TRBV20-1 and J usage is TRBJ2-7; 7 bases are shared with TRBD1. CDR3 length equals 11 residues. J gave up 5 bases and V 6 bases, and 4 bases lay outside the gene matches. The germline gives CDR1 DFQATT, CDR2 SNEGSKA (reference sequence). CDR3 in amino acids: CSARQGHEQYF. Written as DNA, the CDR3 is TGCAGTGCCAGACAGGGTCACGAGCAGTACTTC.

V is TRBV6-6 and J is TRBJ1-2; 9 bases align to TRBD1. CDR3 length: 14 amino acids. Germline loops: CDR1 MNHNY, CDR2 SVGAGI (reference sequence). J was trimmed by 4 bases and V by 4 bases; bases with no gene match: 4. CDR3 nucleotide sequence: TGTGCCAGCAGTTCCGGGACAGGGACCTATGGCTACACCTTC. It yields the protein CASSSGTGTYGYTF.

The V gene is TRBV19, the J gene TRBJ2-1, with 10 bases fitting TRBD2. V lost 3 bases, J lost 7 bases, and 12 bases stayed unmatched. Per germline, CDR1 LNHDA and CDR2 SQIVND (reference sequence). The CDR3 is 17 residues long. The CDR3 is CASSIGGGLAARNEQFF. The CDR3 nucleotides are TGTGCCAGTAGTATTGGCGGTGGACTAGCGGCTAGGAATGAGCAGTTCTTC.

This clone was detected only once. The chain carries TRBV2 and TRBJ1-1; D gene ambiguous. V was shortened by 4 bases and J by 1 base, with 10 bases between the two germline ends. CDR1 and CDR2 from the germline V gene are SNHLY and FYNNEI. The CDR3 is 14 amino acids. The CDR3 nucleotides are TGTGCCAGCAGTGTGGCAGGTGGGAACACTGAAGCTTTCTTT. Its translation: CASSVAGGNTEAFF. Combining the CDR3 with reference TRBV2 and TRBJ1-1 gives the whole variable domain EPEVTQTPSHQVTQMGQEVILRCVPISNHLYFYWYRQILGQKVEFLVSFYNNEISEKSEIFDDQFSVERPDGSNFTLKIRSTKLEDSAMYFCASSVAGGNTEAFFGQGTRLTVV.

Only a few counts were recorded for this clone. This chain uses TRBV29-1 with TRBJ2-1; D is unresolved. The CDR3 is made up of 12 amino acids. V gave up 3 bases and J gave up 4 bases, with 7 bases separating them. The germline V gene encodes CDR1 SQVTM and CDR2 ANQGSEA. DNA for the CDR3: TGCAGCGTTGATTCCGGGTACAATGAGCAGTTCTTC. Protein product: CSVDSGYNEQFF.

The V gene is TRBV5-1, the J gene TRBJ2-7; perhaps TRBD1 as D (5 bases). Trimming stripped 1 base from V and 0 bases from J, with 14 bases between. Germline CDR1 and CDR2: SGHRS and YFSETQ. The CDR3 has 16 residues. The CDR3 sequence: CASSLWGRELSYEQYF. The CDR3 DNA reads TGCGCCAGCAGCTTGTGGGGCAGGGAACTCTCCTACGAGCAGTACTTC.

This clone was counted between two and nine times. This chain uses TRBV4-2 with TRBJ1-6, with D possibly TRBD1 on 6 matching bases. Trimming stripped 4 bases from V and 6 bases from J, with 13 bases between. The CDR3 is made up of 15 amino acids. Germline-derived CDR1 and CDR2 are LGHNA and YNFKEQ. The CDR3 region has the DNA TGTGCCAGCAGCCGCGATGTCAGGGGTAATTCACCCCTCCACTTT. Its protein is CASSRDVRGNSPLHF.

The J gene is TRBJ1-5, the V gene TRBV4-1; 7 bases are a match to TRBD1. The V gene's germline CDR1 is MGHRA and CDR2 YSYEKL. The junction had 6 bases not matched to a gene; V was cut back by 2 bases and J by 2 bases. The CDR3 is made up of 16 amino acids. CDR3 in amino acids: CASSQPGGSGNQPQHF. CDR3 bases: TGCGCCAGCAGCCAACCAGGGGGGTCGGGCAATCAGCCCCAGCATTTT.